The rows below give T cell receptor beta chains drawn from one sample of a study of CD8 T cells in ankylosing spondylitis. TCRdb processed the 5' RACE reads anew with MiXCR; each CDR3 protein has one entry. The data hold about 150,000 distinct CDR3 sequences, with about 7% observed a single time. The sample was blood, either unsorted or a sorted T cell fraction (not recorded which). The receptors here all came from a female donor with ankylosing spondylitis or in good health (not recorded which). The CDR3 runs from the conserved cysteine through the conserved F or W. The D gene is left open where the match is weak. The size field is filled for only some rows; it gives once, few, many or a size class.

abundance | j_gene | d_gene | v_gene | CDR3nt | CDR3aa
many | TRBJ1-1 | . | TRBV6-1 | TGTGCCAGCAGTGAAAGAGGCAGAACAAGGACTGAAGCTTTCTTT | CASSERGRTRTEAFF
many | TRBJ1-1 | . | TRBV9 | TGTGCCAGCAGCGTCTCGGGGAACACTGAAGCTTTCTTT | CASSVSGNTEAFF
. | TRBJ2-1 | TRBD2 | TRBV7-3 | TGTGCCAGCAGCCCGGGGGGGAGATACAATGAGCAGTTCTTC | CASSPGGRYNEQFF
many | TRBJ1-1 | . | TRBV12-3/TRBV12-4 | TGTGCCAGCAGTTTGGTGCAGTCTGAAGCTTTCTTT | CASSLVQSEAFF
. | TRBJ2-1 | TRBD2 | TRBV5-1 | TGCGCCAGCAGCTTGGTGGCTAGCGGTGCGGGGTATGAGCAGTTCTTC | CASSLVASGAGYEQFF
few | TRBJ1-1 | . | TRBV10-2 | TGCGCCAGCAGCCTTCTTAGGGGAAACTACATGAACACTGAAGCTTTCTTT | CASSLLRGNYMNTEAFF
many | TRBJ1-1 | . | TRBV6-1 | TGTGCCAGCAGTATGACACCCTCGGGCACTGAAGCTTTCTTT | CASSMTPSGTEAFF
. | TRBJ2-3 | . | TRBV6-2/TRBV6-3 | TGTGCCAGCAGAGACAACACAGATACGCAGTATTTT | CASRDNTDTQYF
many | TRBJ1-6 | . | TRBV9 | TGTGCCAGCAGCGCTACGGGGATGAATTCACCCCTCCACTTT | CASSATGMNSPLHF
many | TRBJ1-2 | . | TRBV29-1 | TGCAGCGTTGAGAGGACAGCCAACTATGGCTACACCTTC | CSVERTANYGYTF
many | TRBJ2-1 | . | TRBV12-3/TRBV12-4 | TGTGCCAGCAGTCAAGGGTTGGCCGTCGGGAATGAGCAGTTCTTC | CASSQGLAVGNEQFF
many | TRBJ1-1 | . | TRBV6-1 | TGTGCCAGCAGCCGAGACAGGTTGAACACTGAAGCTTTCTTT | CASSRDRLNTEAFF
few | TRBJ1-6 | . | TRBV12-3/TRBV12-4 | TGTGCCAGCAGTCCCCGACAGTCCAACCCCTATAATTCACCCCTCCACTTT | CASSPRQSNPYNSPLHF
many | TRBJ1-2 | . | TRBV6-1 | TGTGCCAGCACACCAGACAGGAGGGGAATCTATGGCTACACCTTC | CASTPDRRGIYGYTF
many | TRBJ2-7 | . | TRBV20-1 | TGCAGTGCCCTTAGGCCCTCCTACCCCTACGAGCAGTACTTC | CSALRPSYPYEQYF
many | TRBJ2-1 | TRBD1 | TRBV4-3 | TGCGCCAGCAGCCGAACACCCGGGAACACAGGGGCCCATGAGCAGTTCTTC | CASSRTPGNTGAHEQFF
. | TRBJ2-7 | TRBD1 | TRBV5-6 | TGTGCCAGCAGCTTATGGGACAGGGGGGTCTACGAGCAGTACTTC | CASSLWDRGVYEQYF
many | TRBJ2-3 | . | TRBV5-1 | TGCGCCAGCACCCAGAGTGCCACAGATACGCAGTATTTT | CASTQSATDTQYF
many | TRBJ2-3 | . | TRBV20-1 | TGCAGTGCTGGATCCGGGACCAAAGGCGGTACGCAGTATTTT | CSAGSGTKGGTQYF
many | TRBJ1-5 | . | TRBV5-1 | TGCGCCAGCAGCTTGGGTGGTACTAGGGGTCAGCCCCAGCATTTT | CASSLGGTRGQPQHF
. | TRBJ2-1 | TRBD2 | TRBV30 | TGTGCCTGGAAAAGCGGGGAGTCCTACAATGAGCAGTTCTTC | CAWKSGESYNEQFF
many | TRBJ1-2 | TRBD1 | TRBV5-1 | TGCGCCAGCAGCTTGGACAGGGGAGGGGATGGCTACACCTTC | CASSLDRGGDGYTF